Below are 8 T cell receptor beta chains sequenced from a single sample in a study of T cells in Graves' hyperthyroidism and ophthalmopathy. Regions amplified from RNA transcripts were the TCR beta CDR3 regions. First-round RT-PCR with HTBI primers amplified the TCR CDR3 region. TCRdb passed the multiplex PCR reads through MiXCR, listing each CDR3 protein once. The top ten clones hold roughly 10% of a sample with hundreds of thousands of distinct CDR3 sequences, less than 15% of them seen once. Sequenced sample: blood. All receptors derive from a woman aged 18-30 years with Graves' hyperthyroidism.

This clonotype was counted at least ten times. The chain is built from TRBV2 and TRBJ1-5; 11 bases agree with TRBD1. The CDR3 is 15 amino acids. Germline loops: CDR1 SNHLY, CDR2 FYNNEI. The J segment lost 5 bases and the V segment lost 3 bases, leaving 3 bases of the junction unmatched. CDR3 region: CASSDPDRGHQPQHF. The CDR3 bases are TGTGCCAGCAGTGACCCGGACAGGGGGCATCAGCCCCAGCATTTT.

V is TRBV19 and J is TRBJ1-5; 10 nucleotides line up with TRBD1. In germline, CDR1 is LNHDA, CDR2 SQIVND (reference sequence). The CDR3 sequence is 15 residues long. The junction had 8 bases not matched to a gene; V was cut back by 7 bases and J by 5 bases. CDR3 sequence: CASTEDRGPDQPQHF. CDR3 bases: TGTGCCAGTACAGAAGACAGGGGGCCGGATCAGCCCCAGCATTTT.

About this clonotype: A much larger clone is a single base away; this may be a read error. The chain's CDR3 is CASSLQSPGNEQFF. In nucleotides, the CDR3 is TGTGCCAGCAGCCTTCAGTCCCCCGGGAATGAGCAGTTCTTC. The J gene is TRBJ2-1, the V gene TRBV5-8; D unclear. V lost 4 bases, J lost 7 bases, and 15 bases lay in between. The CDR3 is 14 amino acids. Germline-derived CDR1 and CDR2 are SGHTS and YDEGEE.

Points on this clonotype: A much larger clone lies one base from this, so it may be a read error. The rearrangement uses TRBV27 and TRBJ2-1; TRBD2 aligns across 8 bases. The J call may not be correct, given that the DNA end is closer to TRBJ2-7. There are 16 residues in the CDR3. Germline V CDR1 and CDR2: MNHEY, SMNVEV (reference sequence). Written as DNA, the CDR3 is TGTGCCAGCAGTACGGGGACTAGTCCTCTTTACAATGAGCAGTACTTC. It yields the protein CASSTGTSPLYNEQYF.

This clonotype was counted ten times or more. The CDR3 spells CASKRTGPGSPLHF. Here the CDR3 DNA reads TGTGCCAGCAAGAGGACAGGGCCAGGCTCACCCCTCCACTTT. The V call is TRBV2, the J call TRBJ1-6; 8 bases map to TRBD1. Per the germline V gene, CDR1 is SNHLY and CDR2 is FYNNEI. The CDR3 loop spans 14 amino acids. Trimming cost V 7 bases and J 10 bases; bases outside gene matches: 9.

V gene TRBV20-1 combines with J gene TRBJ2-3, with D hard to call. Trimming took off 3 bases at V and 5 bases at J, with 6 bases between the two ends. Germline lookup yields CDR1 DFQATT and CDR2 SNEGSKA (reference sequence). The CDR3 covers 11 residues. In nucleotides, the CDR3 is TGCAGTGCTAGTAACGGAGATACGCAGTATTTT. It translates to CSASNGDTQYF.

This chain links TRBV11-1 with TRBJ2-7, with D hard to call. The J call may be wrong; the DNA end is better matched by TRBJ2-1. CDR1 is SGHAT and CDR2 is FQDESV in the germline V gene (reference sequence). The CDR3 extends over 12 amino acids. The CDR3 DNA sequence: TGTGCCAGCAGCTCCGGTCCCTACGAGCAGTTCTTC. Translating it yields CASSSGPYEQFF.

This clonotype was counted only a few times. This rearrangement joins TRBV11-2 to TRBJ2-2; TRBD2 matches at 11 bases. The J segment lost 4 bases and the V segment lost 6 bases, leaving 7 bases of the junction unmatched. The CDR3 consists of 16 residues. In germline, CDR1 is SGHAT, CDR2 FQNNGV. The DNA of the CDR3 is TGTGCCAGCAGGTCTCTAGCGGGGGGACTCACCGGGGAGCTGTTTTTT. As protein: CASRSLAGGLTGELFF.